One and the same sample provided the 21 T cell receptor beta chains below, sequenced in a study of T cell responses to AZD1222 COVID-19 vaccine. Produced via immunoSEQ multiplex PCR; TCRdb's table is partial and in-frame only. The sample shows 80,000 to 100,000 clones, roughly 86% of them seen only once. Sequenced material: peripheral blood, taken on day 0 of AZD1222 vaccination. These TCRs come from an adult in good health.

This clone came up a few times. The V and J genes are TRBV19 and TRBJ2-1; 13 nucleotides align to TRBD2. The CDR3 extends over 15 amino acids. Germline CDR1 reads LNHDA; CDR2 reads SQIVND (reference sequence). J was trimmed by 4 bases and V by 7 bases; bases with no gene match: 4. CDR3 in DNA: TGTGCCAGTATCCGGACTAGCGGGAGTTACAATGAGCAGTTCTTC. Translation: CASIRTSGSYNEQFF.

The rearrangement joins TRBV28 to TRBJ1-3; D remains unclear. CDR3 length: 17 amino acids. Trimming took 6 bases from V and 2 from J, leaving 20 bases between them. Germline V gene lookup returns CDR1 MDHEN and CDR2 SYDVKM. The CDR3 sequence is CASSPFPGDRAGNTIYF. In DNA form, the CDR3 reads TGTGCCAGCAGCCCATTTCCCGGGGATCGGGCTGGAAACACCATATATTTT.

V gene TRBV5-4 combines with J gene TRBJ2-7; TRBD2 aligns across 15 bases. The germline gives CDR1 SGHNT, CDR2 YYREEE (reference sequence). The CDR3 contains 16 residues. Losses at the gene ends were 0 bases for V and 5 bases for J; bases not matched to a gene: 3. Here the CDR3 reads CASSLGGLAGGNEQYF. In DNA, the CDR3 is TGTGCCAGCAGCTTGGGTGGACTAGCGGGAGGGAACGAGCAGTACTTC.

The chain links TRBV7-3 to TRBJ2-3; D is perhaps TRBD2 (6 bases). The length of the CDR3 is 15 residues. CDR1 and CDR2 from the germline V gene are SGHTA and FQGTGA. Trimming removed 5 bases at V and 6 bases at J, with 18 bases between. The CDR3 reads CASSLGLGMRDTQYF. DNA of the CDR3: TGTGCCAGCAGCCTGGGACTTGGAATGAGGGATACGCAGTATTTT.

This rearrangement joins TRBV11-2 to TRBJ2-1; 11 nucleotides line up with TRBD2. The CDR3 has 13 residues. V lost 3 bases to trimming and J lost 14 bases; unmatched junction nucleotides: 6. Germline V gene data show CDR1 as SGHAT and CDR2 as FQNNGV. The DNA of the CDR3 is TGTGCCAGCAGCTTCCAACTAGCGGGAGATGAGTTCTTC. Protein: CASSFQLAGDEFF.

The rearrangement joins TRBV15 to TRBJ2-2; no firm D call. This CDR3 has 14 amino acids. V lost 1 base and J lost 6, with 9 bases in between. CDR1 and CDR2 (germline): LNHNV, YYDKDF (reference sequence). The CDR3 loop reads CATSRVGWAGELFF. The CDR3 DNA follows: TGTGCCACCAGCAGAGTTGGGTGGGCCGGGGAGCTGTTTTTT.

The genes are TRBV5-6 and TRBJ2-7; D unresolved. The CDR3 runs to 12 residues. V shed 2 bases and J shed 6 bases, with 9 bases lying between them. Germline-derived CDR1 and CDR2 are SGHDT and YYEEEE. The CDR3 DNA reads TGTGCCAGCAGCTTTGGTTTTTTCGAGCAGTACTTC. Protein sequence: CASSFGFFEQYF.

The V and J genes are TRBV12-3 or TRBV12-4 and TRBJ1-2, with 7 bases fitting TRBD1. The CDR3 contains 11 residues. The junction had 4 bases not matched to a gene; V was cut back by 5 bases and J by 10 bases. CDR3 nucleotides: TGTGCCAGCAGTGCAGGGACAGACTACACCTTC. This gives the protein CASSAGTDYTF.

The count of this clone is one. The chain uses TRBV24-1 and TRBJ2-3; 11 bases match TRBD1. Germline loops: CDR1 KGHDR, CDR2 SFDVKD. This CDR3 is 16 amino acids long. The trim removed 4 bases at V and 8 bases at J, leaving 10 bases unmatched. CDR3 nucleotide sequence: TGTGCCACCAGTGACCCGGGACAGGGGGACGTCAGTACGCAGTATTTT. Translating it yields CATSDPGQGDVSTQYF.

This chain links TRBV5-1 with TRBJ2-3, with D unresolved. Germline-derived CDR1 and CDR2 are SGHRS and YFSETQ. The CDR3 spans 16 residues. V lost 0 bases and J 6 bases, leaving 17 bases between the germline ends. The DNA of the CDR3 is TGCGCCAGCAGCTTGGCCGCGCTCCTAAGCATCGATACGCAGTATTTT. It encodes CASSLAALLSIDTQYF.

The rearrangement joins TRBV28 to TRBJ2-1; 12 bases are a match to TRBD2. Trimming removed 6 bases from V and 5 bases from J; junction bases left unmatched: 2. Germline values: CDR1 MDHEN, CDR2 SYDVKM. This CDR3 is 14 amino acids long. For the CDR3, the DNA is TGTGCCAGCAGGAGGACTAGCGGGAACAATGAGCAGTTCTTC. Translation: CASRRTSGNNEQFF.

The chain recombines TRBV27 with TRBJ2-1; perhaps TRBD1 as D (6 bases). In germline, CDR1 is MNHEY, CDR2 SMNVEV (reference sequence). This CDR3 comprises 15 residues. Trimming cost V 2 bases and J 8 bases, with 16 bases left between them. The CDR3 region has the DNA TGTGCCAGCAGTTTACTCACAGGGAAAACCTATGAGCAGTTCTTC. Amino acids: CASSLLTGKTYEQFF.

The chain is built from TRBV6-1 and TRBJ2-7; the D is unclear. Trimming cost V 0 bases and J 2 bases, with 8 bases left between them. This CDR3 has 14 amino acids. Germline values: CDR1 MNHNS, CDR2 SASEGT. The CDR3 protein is CASSEAPETYEQYF. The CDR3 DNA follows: TGTGCCAGCAGTGAAGCCCCGGAAACCTACGAGCAGTACTTC.

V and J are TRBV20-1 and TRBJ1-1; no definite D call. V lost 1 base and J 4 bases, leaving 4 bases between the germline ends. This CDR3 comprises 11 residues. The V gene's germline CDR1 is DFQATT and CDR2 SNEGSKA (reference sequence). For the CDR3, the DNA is TGCAGTGCTAGAGGTGCCACTGAAGCTTTCTTT. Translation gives CSARGATEAFF.

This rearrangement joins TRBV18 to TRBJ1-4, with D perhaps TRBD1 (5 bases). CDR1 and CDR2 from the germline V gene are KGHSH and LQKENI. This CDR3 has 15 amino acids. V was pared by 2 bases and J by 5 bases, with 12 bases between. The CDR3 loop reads CASSPNANRNEKLFF. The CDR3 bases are TGTGCCAGCTCACCAAACGCCAACAGGAATGAAAAACTGTTTTTT.

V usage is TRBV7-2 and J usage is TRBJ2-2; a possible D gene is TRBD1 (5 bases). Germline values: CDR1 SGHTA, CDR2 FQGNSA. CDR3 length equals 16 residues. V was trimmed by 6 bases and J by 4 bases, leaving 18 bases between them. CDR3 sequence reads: CASRPGYRPFTGELFF. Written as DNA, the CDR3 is TGTGCCAGCAGACCAGGGTACCGACCTTTCACCGGGGAGCTGTTTTTT. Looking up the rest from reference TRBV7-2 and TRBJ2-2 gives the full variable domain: GAGVSQSPSNKVTEKGKDVELRCDPISGHTALYWYRQSLGQGLEFLIYFQGNSAPDKSGLPSDRFSAERTGGSVSTLTIQRTQQEDSAVYLCASRPGYRPFTGELFFGEGSRLTVL.

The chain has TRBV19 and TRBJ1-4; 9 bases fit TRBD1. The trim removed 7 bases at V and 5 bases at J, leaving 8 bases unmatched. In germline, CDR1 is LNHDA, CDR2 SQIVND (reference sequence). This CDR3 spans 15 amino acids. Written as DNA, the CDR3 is TGTGCCAGTACCACGGGGGACAGGGAAAATGAAAAACTGTTTTTT. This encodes CASTTGDRENEKLFF.

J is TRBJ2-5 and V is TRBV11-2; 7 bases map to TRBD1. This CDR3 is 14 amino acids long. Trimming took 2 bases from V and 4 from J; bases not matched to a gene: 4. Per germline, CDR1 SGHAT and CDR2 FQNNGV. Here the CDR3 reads CASSLLGGPETQYF. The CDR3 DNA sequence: TGTGCCAGCAGCTTATTAGGGGGCCCAGAGACCCAGTACTTC.

The CDR3 nucleotides read TGTGCCAGAACGAGGATGTACGAGCAGTACTTC. Its protein is CARTRMYEQYF. The J gene is TRBJ2-7, the V gene TRBV3-1 (or the pseudogene TRBV3-2), with D unclear. Germline CDR1 reads LGHDT; CDR2 reads YNNKEL (reference sequence). This CDR3 contains 11 residues. The V and J ends lost 9 bases and 4 bases respectively, with 10 bases between them.

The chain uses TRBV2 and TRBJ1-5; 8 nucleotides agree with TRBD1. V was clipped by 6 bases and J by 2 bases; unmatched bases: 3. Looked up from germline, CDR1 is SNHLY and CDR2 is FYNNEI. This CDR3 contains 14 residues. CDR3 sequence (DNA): TGTGCCAGCAGCGTACAGGGGGGCAATCAGCCCCAGCATTTT. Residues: CASSVQGGNQPQHF.

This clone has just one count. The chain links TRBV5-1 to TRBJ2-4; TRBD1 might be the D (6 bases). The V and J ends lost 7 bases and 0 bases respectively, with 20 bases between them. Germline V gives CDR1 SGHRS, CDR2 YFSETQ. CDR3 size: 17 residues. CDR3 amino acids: CASSLDRSTLAKNIQYF. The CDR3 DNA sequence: TGCGCCAGCTCATTGGACAGATCTACTCTAGCCAAAAACATTCAGTACTTC.